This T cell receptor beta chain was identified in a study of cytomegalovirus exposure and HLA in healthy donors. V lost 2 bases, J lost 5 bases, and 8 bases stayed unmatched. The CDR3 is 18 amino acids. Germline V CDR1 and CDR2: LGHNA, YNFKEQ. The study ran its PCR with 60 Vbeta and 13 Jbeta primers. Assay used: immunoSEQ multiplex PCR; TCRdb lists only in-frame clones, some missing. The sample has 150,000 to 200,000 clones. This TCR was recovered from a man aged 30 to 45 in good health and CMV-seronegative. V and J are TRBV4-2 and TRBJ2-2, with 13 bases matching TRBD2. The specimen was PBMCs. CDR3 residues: CASSQSAGTSGTTGELFF. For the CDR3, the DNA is TGTGCCAGCAGCCAATCCGCCGGGACTAGCGGGACAACCGGGGAGCTGTTTTTT.